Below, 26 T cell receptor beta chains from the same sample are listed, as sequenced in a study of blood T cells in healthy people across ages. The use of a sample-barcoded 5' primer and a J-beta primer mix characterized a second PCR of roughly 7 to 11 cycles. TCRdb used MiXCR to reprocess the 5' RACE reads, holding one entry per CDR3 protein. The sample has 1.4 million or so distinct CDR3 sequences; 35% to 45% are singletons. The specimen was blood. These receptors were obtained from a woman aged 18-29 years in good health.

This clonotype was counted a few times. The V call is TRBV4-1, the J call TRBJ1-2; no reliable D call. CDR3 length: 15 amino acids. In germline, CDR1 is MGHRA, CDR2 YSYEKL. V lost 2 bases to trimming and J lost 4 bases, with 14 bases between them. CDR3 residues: CASSQKSGVSYGYTF. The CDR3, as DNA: TGCGCCAGCAGCCAAAAATCCGGGGTGTCCTATGGCTACACCTTC.

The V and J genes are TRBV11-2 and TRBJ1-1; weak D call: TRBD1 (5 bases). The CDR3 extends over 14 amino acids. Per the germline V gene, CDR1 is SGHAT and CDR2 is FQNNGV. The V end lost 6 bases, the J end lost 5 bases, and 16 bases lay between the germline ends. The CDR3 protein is CASRLIRGGTEAFF. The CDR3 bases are TGTGCCAGCAGACTTATAAGGGGTGGGACTGAAGCTTTCTTT.

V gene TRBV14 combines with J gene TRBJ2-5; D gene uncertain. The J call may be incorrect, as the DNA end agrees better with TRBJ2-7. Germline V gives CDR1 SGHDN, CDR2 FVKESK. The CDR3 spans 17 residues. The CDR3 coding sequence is TGTGCCAGCAGCCAAGATCCATTCGGACGACCTACAAACGAGCAGTACTTC. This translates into CASSQDPFGRPTNEQYF.

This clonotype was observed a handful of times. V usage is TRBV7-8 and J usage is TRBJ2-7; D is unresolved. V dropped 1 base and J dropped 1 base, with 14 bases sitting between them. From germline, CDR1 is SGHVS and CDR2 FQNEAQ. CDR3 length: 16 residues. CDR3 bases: TGTGCCAGCAGCTTAGAGGCAGGCCACGATTCCTACGAGCAGTACTTC. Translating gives CASSLEAGHDSYEQYF.

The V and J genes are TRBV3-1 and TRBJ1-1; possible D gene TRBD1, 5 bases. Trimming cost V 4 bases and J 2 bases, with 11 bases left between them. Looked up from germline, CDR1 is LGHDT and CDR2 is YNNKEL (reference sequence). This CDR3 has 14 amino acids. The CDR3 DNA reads TGTGCCAGCAGCCCCCAACGGGACAACACTGAAGCTTTCTTT. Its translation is CASSPQRDNTEAFF.

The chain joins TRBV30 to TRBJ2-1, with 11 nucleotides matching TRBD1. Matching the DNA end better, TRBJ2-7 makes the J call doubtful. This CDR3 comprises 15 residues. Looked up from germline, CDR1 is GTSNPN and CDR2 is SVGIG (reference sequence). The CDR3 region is CAWSAPGTGGYEQYF. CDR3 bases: TGTGCCTGGAGTGCCCCCGGGACAGGGGGCTACGAGCAGTACTTC.

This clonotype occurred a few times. The CDR3 here is CASSPGGTKAFF. The CDR3 DNA follows: TGTGCCAGCAGTCCCGGCGGAACAAAAGCTTTCTTT. J is TRBJ1-1 and V is TRBV7-9; D is undetermined. The CDR3 is made up of 12 amino acids. Germline CDR1 and CDR2: SEHNR and FQNEAQ (reference sequence). Deletions cut 6 bases from V and 9 bases from J, with 14 bases between.

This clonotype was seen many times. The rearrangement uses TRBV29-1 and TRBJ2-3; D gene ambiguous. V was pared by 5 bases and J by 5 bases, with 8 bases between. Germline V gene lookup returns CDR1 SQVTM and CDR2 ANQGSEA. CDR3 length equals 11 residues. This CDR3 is CSVSHGDTQYF. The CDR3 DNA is TGCAGCGTTTCCCACGGAGATACGCAGTATTTT.

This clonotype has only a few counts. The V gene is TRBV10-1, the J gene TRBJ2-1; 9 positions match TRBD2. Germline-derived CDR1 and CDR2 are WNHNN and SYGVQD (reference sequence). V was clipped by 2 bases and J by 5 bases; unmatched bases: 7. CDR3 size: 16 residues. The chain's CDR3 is CASSEAGTSRDNEQFF. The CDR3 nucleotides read TGCGCCAGCAGTGAGGCCGGGACTAGCAGGGACAATGAGCAGTTCTTC.

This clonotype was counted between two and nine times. The CDR3 region is CASSQVSGYYNEQFF. The CDR3 DNA sequence: TGTGCCAGCAGCCAAGTGTCGGGTTACTACAATGAGCAGTTCTTC. The gene calls are TRBV7-2 and TRBJ2-1; D uncertain. CDR3 length: 15 residues. Germline-derived CDR1 and CDR2 are SGHTA and FQGNSA. V lost 5 bases, J lost 3 bases, and 14 bases lay in between.

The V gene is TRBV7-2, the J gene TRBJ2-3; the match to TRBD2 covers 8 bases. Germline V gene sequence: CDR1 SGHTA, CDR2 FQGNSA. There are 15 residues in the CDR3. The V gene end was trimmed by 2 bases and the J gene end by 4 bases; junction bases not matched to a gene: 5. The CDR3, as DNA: TGTGCCAGCAGCTTATTTCGGGGGGGTCCAGATACGCAGTATTTT. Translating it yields CASSLFRGGPDTQYF.

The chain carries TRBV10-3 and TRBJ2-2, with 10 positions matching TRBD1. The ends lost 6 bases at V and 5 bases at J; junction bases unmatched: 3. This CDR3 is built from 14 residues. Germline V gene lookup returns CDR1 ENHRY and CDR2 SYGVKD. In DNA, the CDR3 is TGTGCCATCAGGGGGACAGGGGAAACCGGGGAGCTGTTTTTT. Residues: CAIRGTGETGELFF.

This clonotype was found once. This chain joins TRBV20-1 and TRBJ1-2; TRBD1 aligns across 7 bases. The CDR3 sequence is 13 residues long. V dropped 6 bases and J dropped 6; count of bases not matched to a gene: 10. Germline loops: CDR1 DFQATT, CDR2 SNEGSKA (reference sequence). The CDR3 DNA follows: TGCAGTGCGATAGACAGGGTACACGATGGCTACACCTTC. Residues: CSAIDRVHDGYTF.

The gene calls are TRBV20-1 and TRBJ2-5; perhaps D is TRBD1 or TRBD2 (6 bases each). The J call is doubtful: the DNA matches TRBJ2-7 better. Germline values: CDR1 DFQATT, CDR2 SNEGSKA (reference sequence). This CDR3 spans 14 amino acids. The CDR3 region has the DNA TGCAGTGCTAGAGTAGGGGGGTCCGTCAACGAGCAGTACTTC. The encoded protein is CSARVGGSVNEQYF.

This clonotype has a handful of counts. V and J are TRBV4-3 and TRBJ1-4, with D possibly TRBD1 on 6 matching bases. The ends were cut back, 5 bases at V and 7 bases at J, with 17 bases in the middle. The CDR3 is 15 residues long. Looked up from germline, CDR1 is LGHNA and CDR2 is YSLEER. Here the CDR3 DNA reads TGCGCCAGCAGCGGGGGGGACCGAGGGGGTGAAAAACTGTTTTTT. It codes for CASSGGDRGGEKLFF.

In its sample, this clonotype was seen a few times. The CDR3 protein is CASSVTRDRGPSWAFF. Here the CDR3 DNA reads TGTGCCAGCAGTGTAACCCGGGACAGGGGACCCTCTTGGGCTTTCTTT. The V gene is TRBV12-3 or TRBV12-4, the J gene TRBJ1-1; 10 bases align to TRBD1. The CDR3 has 16 residues. After removal of 5 bases from V and 11 bases from J, the junction contained 17 bases not matched to a gene.

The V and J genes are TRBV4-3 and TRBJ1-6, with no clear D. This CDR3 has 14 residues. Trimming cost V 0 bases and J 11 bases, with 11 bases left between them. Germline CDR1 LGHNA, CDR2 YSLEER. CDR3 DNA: TGCGCCAGCAGCCAAGATATTAAGGGTGCACCCCTCCACTTT. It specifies CASSQDIKGAPLHF.

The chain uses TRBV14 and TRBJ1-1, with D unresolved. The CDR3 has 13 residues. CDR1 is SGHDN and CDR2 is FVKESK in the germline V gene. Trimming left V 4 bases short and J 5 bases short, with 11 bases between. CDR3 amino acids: CASSPYWDTEAFF. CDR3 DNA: TGTGCCAGCAGCCCGTACTGGGATACTGAAGCTTTCTTT. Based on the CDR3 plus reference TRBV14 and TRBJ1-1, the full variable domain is EAGVTQFPSHSVIEKGQTVTLRCDPISGHDNLYWYRRVMGKEIKFLLHFVKESKQDESGMPNNRFLAERTGGTYSTLKVQPAELEDSGVYFCASSPYWDTEAFFGQGTRLTVV.

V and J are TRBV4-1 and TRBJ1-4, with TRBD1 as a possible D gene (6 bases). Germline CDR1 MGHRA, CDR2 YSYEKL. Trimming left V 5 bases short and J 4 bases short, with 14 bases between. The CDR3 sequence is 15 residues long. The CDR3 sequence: CASSVTGWGNEKLFF. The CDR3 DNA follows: TGCGCCAGCAGCGTGACAGGCTGGGGTAATGAAAAACTGTTTTTT.

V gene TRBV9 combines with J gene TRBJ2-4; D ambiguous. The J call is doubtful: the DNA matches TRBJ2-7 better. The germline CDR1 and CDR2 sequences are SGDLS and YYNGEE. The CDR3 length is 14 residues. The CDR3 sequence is CASSVDGSQSEQYF. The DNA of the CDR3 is TGTGCCAGCAGCGTAGACGGCTCCCAGAGCGAGCAGTACTTC.

The chain's CDR3 is CASRKQGRGNTIYF. CDR3 coding DNA: TGTGCCAGCAGGAAACAGGGGAGGGGAAACACCATATATTTT. This chain connects TRBV12-3 or TRBV12-4 to TRBJ1-3; 7 bases agree with TRBD1. With 6 bases clipped from V and 4 bases from J, the junction kept 6 bases outside the gene matches. This CDR3 spans 14 amino acids.

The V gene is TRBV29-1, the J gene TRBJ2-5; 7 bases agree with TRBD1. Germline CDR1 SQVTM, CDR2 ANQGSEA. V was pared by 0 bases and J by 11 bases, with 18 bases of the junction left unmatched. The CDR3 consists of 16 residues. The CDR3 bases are TGCAGCGTTGAAGATACCGGACAGGACTTAGTGGATGAGCAGTACTTC. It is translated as CSVEDTGQDLVDEQYF. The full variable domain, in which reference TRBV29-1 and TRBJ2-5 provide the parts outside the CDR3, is SAVISQKPSRDICQRGTSLTIQCQVDSQVTMMFWYRQQPGQSLTLIATANQGSEATYESGFVIDKFPISRPNLTFSTLTVSNMSPEDSSIYLCSVEDTGQDLVDEQYFGPGTRLLVL.

CDR3 sequence (DNA): TGCAGTATGGGGACACGCTCCTACAATGAGCAGTTCTTC. Encoded protein: CSMGTRSYNEQFF. V and J are TRBV20-1 and TRBJ2-1, with D perhaps TRBD1 (6 bases). The germline gives CDR1 DFQATT, CDR2 SNEGSKA (reference sequence). V lost 8 bases, J lost 0 bases, and 11 bases lay in between. CDR3 length: 13 residues.

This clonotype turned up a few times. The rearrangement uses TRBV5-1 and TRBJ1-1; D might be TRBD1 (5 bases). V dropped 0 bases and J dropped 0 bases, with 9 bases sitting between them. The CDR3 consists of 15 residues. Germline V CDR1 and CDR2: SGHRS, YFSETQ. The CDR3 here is CASSLAGTVNTEAFF. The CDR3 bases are TGCGCCAGCAGCTTGGCCGGGACCGTGAACACTGAAGCTTTCTTT.

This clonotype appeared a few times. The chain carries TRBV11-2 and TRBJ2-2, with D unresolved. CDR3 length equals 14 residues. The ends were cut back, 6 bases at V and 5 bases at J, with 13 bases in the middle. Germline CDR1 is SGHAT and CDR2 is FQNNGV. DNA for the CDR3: TGTGCCAGCAGTTCAAACAGCCTAACCGGGGAGCTGTTTTTT. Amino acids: CASSSNSLTGELFF.

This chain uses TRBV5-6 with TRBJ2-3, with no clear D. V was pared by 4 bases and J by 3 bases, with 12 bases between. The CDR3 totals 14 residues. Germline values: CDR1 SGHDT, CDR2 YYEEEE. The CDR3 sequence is CASSLDPKTDTQYF. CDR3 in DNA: TGTGCCAGCAGCCTAGACCCTAAAACAGATACGCAGTATTTT.